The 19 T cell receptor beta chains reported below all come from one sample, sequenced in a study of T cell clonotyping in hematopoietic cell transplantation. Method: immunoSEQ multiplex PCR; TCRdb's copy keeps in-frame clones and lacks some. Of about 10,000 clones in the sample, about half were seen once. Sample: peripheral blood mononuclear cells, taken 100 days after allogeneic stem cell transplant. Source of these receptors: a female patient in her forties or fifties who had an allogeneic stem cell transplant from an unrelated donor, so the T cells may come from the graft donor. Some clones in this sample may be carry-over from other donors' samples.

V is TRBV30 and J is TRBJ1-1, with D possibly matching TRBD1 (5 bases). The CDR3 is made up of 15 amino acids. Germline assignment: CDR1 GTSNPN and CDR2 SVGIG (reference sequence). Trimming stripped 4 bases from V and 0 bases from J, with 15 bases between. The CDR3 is CAWTNGRQLNTEAFF. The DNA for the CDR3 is TGTGCCTGGACCAACGGGCGACAGCTGAACACTGAAGCTTTCTTT.

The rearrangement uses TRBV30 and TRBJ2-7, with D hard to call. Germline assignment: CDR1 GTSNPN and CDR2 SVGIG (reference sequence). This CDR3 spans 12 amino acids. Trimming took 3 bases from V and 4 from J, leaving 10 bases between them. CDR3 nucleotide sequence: TGTGCCTGGAGCCCAGACTTATACGAGCAGTACTTC. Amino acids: CAWSPDLYEQYF.

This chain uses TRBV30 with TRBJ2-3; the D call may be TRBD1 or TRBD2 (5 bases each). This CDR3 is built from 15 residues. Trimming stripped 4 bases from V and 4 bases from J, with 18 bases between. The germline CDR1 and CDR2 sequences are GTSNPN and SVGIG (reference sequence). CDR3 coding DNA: TGTGCCTGGACGAAAGGGGCCGGAGGTCCAGATACGCAGTATTTT. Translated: CAWTKGAGGPDTQYF.

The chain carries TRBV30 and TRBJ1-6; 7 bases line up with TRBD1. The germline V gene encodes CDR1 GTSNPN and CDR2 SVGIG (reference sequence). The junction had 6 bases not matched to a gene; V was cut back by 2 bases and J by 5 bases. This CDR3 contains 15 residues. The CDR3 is CAWSSTGINNSPLHF. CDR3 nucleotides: TGTGCCTGGAGTTCGACAGGGATCAATAATTCACCCCTCCACTTT.

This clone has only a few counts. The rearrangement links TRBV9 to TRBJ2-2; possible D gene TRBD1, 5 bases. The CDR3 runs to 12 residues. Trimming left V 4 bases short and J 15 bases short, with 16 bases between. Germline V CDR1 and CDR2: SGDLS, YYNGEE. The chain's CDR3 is CASSPNARVVFF. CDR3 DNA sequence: TGTGCCAGCAGCCCAAACGCCAGGGTGGTGTTTTTT. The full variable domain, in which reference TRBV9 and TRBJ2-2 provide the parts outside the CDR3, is DSGVTQTPKHLITATGQRVTLRCSPRSGDLSVYWYQQSLDQGLQFLIQYYNGEERAKGNILERFSAQQFPDLHSELNLSSLELGDSALYFCASSPNARVVFFGEGSRLTVL.

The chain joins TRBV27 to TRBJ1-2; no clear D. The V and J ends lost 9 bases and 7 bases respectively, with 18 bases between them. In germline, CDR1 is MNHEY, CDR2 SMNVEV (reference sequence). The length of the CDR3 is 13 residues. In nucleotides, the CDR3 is TGTGCCAGTAGGTCGGGAGATGGTTTTGGCTACACCTTC. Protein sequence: CASRSGDGFGYTF.

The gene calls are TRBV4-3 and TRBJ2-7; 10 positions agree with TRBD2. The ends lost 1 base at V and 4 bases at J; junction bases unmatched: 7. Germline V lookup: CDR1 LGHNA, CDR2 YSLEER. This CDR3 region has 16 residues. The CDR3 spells CASSQALAGAAYEQYF. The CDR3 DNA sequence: TGCGCCAGCAGCCAAGCCCTAGCGGGAGCCGCGTACGAGCAGTACTTC.

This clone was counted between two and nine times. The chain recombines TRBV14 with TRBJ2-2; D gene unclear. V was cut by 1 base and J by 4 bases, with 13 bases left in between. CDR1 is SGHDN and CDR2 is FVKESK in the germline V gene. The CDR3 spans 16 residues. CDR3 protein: CASSQVAGVSTGELFF. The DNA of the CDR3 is TGTGCCAGCAGCCAAGTCGCTGGGGTCAGCACCGGGGAGCTGTTTTTT.

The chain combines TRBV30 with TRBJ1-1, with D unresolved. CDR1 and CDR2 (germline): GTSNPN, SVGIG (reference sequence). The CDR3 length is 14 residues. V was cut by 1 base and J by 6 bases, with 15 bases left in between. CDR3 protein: CAWSEDGESAEAFF. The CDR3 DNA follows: TGTGCCTGGAGTGAGGACGGGGAAAGTGCTGAAGCTTTCTTT.

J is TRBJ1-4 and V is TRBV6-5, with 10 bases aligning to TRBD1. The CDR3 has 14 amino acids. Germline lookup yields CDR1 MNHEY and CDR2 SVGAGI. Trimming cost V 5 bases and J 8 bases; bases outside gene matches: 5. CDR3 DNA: TGTGCCAGCAGTGGGGACAGGGGAGTCGAAAAACTGTTTTTT. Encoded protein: CASSGDRGVEKLFF.

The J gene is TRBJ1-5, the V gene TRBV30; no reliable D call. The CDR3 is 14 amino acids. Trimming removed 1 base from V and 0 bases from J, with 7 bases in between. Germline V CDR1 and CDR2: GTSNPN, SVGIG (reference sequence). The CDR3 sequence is CAWSGSYSNQPQHF. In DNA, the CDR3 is TGTGCCTGGAGTGGAAGTTATAGCAATCAGCCCCAGCATTTT.

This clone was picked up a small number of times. CDR3 DNA: TGTGCCAGCAGCTTGGAAACAGGCCCCTACGAGCAGTACTTC. It is translated as CASSLETGPYEQYF. The chain has TRBV5-6 and TRBJ2-7, with a weak D call TRBD1 (5 bases). CDR1 and CDR2 from the germline V gene are SGHDT and YYEEEE. V dropped 0 bases and J dropped 2 bases, with 9 bases sitting between them. The CDR3 runs 14 residues.

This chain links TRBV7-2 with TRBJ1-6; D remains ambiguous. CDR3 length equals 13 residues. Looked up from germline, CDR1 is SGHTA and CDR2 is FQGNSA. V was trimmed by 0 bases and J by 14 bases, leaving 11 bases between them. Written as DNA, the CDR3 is TGTGCCAGCAGCTTAGCGACTTCGACGTCCCTCCACTTT. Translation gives CASSLATSTSLHF. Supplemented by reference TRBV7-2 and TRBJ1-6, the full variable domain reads GAGVSQSPSNKVTEKGKDVELRCDPISGHTALYWYRQSLGQGLEFLIYFQGNSAPDKSGLPSDRFSAERTGGSVSTLTIQRTQQEDSAVYLCASSLATSTSLHFGNGTRLTVT.

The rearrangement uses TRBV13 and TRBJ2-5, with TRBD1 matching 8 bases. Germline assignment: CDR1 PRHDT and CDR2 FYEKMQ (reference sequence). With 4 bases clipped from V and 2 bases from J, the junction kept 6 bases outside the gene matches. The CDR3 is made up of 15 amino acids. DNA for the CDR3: TGTGCCAGCAGCTCAGGACAGGGACGGCAAGAGACCCAGTACTTC. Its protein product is CASSSGQGRQETQYF.

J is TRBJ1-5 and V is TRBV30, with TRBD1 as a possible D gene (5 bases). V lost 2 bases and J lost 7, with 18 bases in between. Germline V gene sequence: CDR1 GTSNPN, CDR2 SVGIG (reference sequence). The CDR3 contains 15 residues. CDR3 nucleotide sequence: TGTGCCTGGAGTCCCCCCGGGGGAGGCGGGCAGCCCCAGCATTTT. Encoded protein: CAWSPPGGGGQPQHF.

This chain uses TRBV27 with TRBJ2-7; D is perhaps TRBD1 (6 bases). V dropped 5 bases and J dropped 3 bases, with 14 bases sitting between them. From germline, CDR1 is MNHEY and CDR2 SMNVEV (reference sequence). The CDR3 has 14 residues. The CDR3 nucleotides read TGTGCCAGCAGTCAGAACAGGGCCCTCTACGAGCAGTACTTC. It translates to CASSQNRALYEQYF.

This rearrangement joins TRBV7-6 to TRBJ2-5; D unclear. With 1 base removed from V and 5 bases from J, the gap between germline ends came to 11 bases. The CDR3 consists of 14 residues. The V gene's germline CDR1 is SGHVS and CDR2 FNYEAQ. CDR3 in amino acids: CASSLEGSFETQYF. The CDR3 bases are TGTGCCAGCAGCTTAGAAGGTAGCTTTGAGACCCAGTACTTC.

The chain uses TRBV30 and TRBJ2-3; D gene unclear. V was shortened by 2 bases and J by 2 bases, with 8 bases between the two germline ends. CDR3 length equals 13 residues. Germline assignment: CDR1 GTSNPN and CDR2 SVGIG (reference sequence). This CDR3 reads CAWSHSNTDTQYF. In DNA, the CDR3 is TGTGCCTGGAGTCACAGCAACACAGATACGCAGTATTTT. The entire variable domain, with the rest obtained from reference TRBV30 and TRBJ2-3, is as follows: SQTIHQWPATLVQPVGSPLSLECTVEGTSNPNLYWYRQAAGRGLQLLFYSVGIGQISSEVPQNLSASRPQDRQFILSSKKLLLSDSGFYLCAWSHSNTDTQYFGPGTRLTVL.

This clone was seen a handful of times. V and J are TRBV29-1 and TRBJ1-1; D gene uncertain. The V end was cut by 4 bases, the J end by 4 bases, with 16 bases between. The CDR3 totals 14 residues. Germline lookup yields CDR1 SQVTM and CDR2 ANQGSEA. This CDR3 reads CSVVQDPVSTEAFF. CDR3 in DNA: TGCAGCGTTGTCCAGGACCCCGTTAGCACTGAAGCTTTCTTT.